These T cell receptor beta chains were read from a single sample in a study of T cell responses to AZD1222 COVID-19 vaccine. Repertoires were generated with immunoSEQ multiplex PCR, while TCRdb's copy carries only in-frame clones and drops some. The sample consists of 110,000 to 150,000 clones, roughly 88% of them appearing once. The starting material was peripheral blood, obtained 28 days after the second AZD1222 dose. These receptors came from an adult who received the AZD1222 COVID-19 vaccine. Both conserved end residues are part of each CDR3. A D gene is named only where the DNA matches it firmly. Clone size is stated in some rows and not others, as once, few, many or a class when expanded.

v_gene,abundance,j_gene,d_gene,CDR3nt,CDR3aa
TRBV7-3,.,TRBJ1-5,.,TGTGCCAGCAGCTTTGGGGTCAATCAGCCCCAGCATTTT,CASSFGVNQPQHF
TRBV5-1,.,TRBJ1-3,TRBD1,TGCGCCAGCAGCATTGGGACAGTCAGCTCTGGAAACACCATATATTTT,CASSIGTVSSGNTIYF
TRBV2,.,TRBJ1-1,TRBD1,TGTGCCAGCAGTGGGCAGGGGGGGAACACTGAAGCTTTCTTT,CASSGQGGNTEAFF
TRBV6-2/TRBV6-3,.,TRBJ1-4,.,TGTGCCAGCAGCGGCCCTTCAACTAATGAAAAACTGTTTTTT,CASSGPSTNEKLFF
TRBV30,once,TRBJ1-5,.,TGTGCCTGGAGCCACGGGGGGTACCAGCCCCAGCATTTT,CAWSHGGYQPQHF
TRBV13,.,TRBJ1-1,.,TGTGCCAGCAGTCACGGGACGGAAGTCACTGAAGCTTTCTTT,CASSHGTEVTEAFF
TRBV11-3,.,TRBJ2-1,.,TGTGCCAGCAGCTCCCGGGAAGTTATAGATGAGCAGTTCTTC,CASSSREVIDEQFF
TRBV4-1,.,TRBJ2-7,.,TGCGCCAGCAGCCAAAACCAGCGGGTAGCCTACGAGCAGTACTTC,CASSQNQRVAYEQYF
TRBV11-1,.,TRBJ1-3,TRBD1,TGTGCCAGCAGTCCGAACGGACAGGCTCGAGGAAACACCATATATTTT,CASSPNGQARGNTIYF
TRBV5-1,.,TRBJ1-2,.,TGCGCCAGCAGCTTTGACTCTTATGGCTACACCTTC,CASSFDSYGYTF
TRBV28,.,TRBJ2-7,.,TGTGCCAGCAGTCCGCCCGGGGCCGGCCAGTACTTC,CASSPPGAGQYF
TRBV12-3/TRBV12-4,.,TRBJ1-2,.,TGTGCCAGCAGTTTAGGAGGGATTGGCTACACCTTC,CASSLGGIGYTF
TRBV6-5,.,TRBJ2-7,TRBD1,TGTGCCAGCGCGAGGGGGCCTAACGAGCAGTACTTC,CASARGPNEQYF
TRBV14,.,TRBJ2-1,.,TGTGCCAGCAGCCAAGATCGATCGGGGGTTTTCTACAATGAGCAGTTCTTC,CASSQDRSGVFYNEQFF
TRBV6-5,.,TRBJ1-1,.,TGTGCCAGCAGGGTCCTCGGACGGCAGAACACTGAAGCTTTCTTT,CASRVLGRQNTEAFF